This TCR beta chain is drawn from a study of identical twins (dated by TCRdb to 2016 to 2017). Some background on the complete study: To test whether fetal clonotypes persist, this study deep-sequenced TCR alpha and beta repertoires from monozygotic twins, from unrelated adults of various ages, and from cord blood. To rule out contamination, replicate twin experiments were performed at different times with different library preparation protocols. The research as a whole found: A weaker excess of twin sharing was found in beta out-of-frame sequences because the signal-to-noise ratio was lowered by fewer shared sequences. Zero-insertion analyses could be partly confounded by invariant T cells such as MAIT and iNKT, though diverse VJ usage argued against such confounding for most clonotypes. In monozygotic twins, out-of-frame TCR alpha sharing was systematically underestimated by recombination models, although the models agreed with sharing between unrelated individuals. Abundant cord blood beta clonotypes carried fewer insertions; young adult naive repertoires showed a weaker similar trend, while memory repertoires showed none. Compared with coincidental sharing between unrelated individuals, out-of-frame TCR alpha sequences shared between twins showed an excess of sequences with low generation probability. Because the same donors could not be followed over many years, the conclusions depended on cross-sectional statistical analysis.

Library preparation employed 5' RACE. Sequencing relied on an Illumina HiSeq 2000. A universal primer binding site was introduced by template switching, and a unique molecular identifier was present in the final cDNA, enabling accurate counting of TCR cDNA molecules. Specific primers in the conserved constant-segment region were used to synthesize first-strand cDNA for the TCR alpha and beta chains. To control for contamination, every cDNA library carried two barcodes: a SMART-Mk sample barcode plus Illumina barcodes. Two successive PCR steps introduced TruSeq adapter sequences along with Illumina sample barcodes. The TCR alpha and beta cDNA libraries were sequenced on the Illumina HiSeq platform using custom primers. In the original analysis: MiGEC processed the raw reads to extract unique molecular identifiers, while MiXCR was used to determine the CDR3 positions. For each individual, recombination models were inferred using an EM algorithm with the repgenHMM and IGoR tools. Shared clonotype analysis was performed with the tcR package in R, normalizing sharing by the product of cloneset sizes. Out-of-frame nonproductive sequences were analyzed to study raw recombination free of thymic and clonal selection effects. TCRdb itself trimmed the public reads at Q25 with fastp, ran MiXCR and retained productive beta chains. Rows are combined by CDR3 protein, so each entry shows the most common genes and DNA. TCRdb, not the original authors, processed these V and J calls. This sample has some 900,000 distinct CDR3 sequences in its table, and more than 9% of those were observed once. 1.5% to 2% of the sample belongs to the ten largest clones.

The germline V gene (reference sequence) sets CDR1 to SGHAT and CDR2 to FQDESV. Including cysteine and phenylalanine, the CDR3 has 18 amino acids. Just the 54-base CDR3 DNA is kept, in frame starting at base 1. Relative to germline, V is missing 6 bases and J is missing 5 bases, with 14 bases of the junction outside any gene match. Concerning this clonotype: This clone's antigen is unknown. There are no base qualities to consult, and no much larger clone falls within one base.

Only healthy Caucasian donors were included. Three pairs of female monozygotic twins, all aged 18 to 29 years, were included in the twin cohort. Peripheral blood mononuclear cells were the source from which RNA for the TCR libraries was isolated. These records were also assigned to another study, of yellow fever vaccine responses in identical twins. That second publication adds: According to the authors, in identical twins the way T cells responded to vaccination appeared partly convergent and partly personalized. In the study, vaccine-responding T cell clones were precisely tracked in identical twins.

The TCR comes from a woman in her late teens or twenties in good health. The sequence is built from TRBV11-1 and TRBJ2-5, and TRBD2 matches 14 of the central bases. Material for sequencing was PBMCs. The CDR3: CASSRRLAGGWSRETQYF. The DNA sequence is TGTGCCAGCAGTCGACGACTAGCGGGGGGGTGGAGTCGGGAGACCCAGTACTTC.